This TCR beta chain was recovered during a study of Graves' ophthalmopathy and Graves' hyperthyroidism. Each hyperthyroidism patient was newly diagnosed, with under 2 months' duration, and aged 18 to 65. Pregnant or lactating patients and those with other autoimmune diseases or uncontrolled infections were excluded. Study findings and constraints: Blood also carried most expanded thyroid clonotypes exceeding 0.001 frequency. Sensitivity of about 90% and specificity of approximately 81% were achieved when a 13-signature model separated ophthalmopathy from stable hyperthyroidism.

The TCR beta CDR3 regions underwent amplification from RNA transcripts. RT-PCR in the first round used HTBI primers; a second-round multiplex PCR followed. TCRdb re-analysed the multiplex PCR reads in MiXCR, keeping a single row per CDR3 protein. The sample lists about 1.1 million distinct CDR3 sequences, about 38% occurring once. Germline CDR1 and CDR2: SGHVS and FQNEAQ. There are 15 residues in the CDR3. V lost 3 bases, J lost 3 bases, and 15 bases lay in between. This clonotype was seen many times. Its antigen is unknown. Input material: peripheral blood or thyroid tissue (not recorded which). The chain joins TRBV7-8 to TRBJ2-7, with D perhaps TRBD2 (6 bases). This TCR was sampled from an adult man with Graves' hyperthyroidism. The chain's CDR3 is CASSFLGPSDYEQYF. The CDR3 DNA is TGTGCCAGCAGCTTCTTGGGGCCTAGCGACTACGAGCAGTACTTC.